Sequencing of this T cell receptor (beta chain) was carried out in a study of CD8+ T cells in alopecia areata. Study-level points and caveats: In lesional scalp, particularly from alopecia totalis/universalis, clonality was higher than in normal scalp.

This clone occurred a few times. No antigen is known for it. The gene symbols are mouse symbols. From the germline J gene comes the end of the CDR3, since the read stops 4 residues before it. RNA was extracted and reverse transcribed into cDNA as the sequencing template. Sequencing was performed with immunoSEQ multiplex PCR; in TCRdb, only in-frame clones are kept and a portion is missing. The specimen has about 18,000 clones, none found just once. Markers used for sorting pooled cutaneous lymph node cells were CD4, CD8alpha, NKG2D, NKG2ACE and others. This CDR3 has 14 amino acids. The V gene's germline CDR1 is NSQYPW and CDR2 LRSPGD (reference sequence). The V end lost 1 base, the J end lost 0 bases, and 5 bases lay between the germline ends.

Input material: CD8+ T cells sorted from a lymph node. This sequence was found in a C3H/HeJ mouse with alopecia areata. This line is of MHC haplotype H2-k. The chain recombines TRBV1 with TRBJ2-5; D gene unclear. The CDR3 is CTCSAATNQDTQYF. The covered CDR3 bases are TGCACCTGCAGTGCAGCGACAAACCAAGAC.